This T cell receptor beta chain is from a study of blood T cell repertoires in COVID-19. Generated by immunoSEQ multiplex PCR, the TCRdb table keeps only in-frame clones and is missing some. The sample lists about 58,000 clones, 78% occurring once. Sequenced: peripheral blood. This clonotype originated in a human donor in a cohort sampled during active COVID-19.

CDR3 sequence (DNA): TGTGCCAGTAGTTGGGACAGCAACTATGGCTACACCTTC. Protein sequence: CASSWDSNYGYTF. V gene TRBV19 combines with J gene TRBJ1-2; TRBD1 matches at 7 bases. This CDR3 spans 13 amino acids. CDR1 LNHDA and CDR2 SQIVND come from the germline V gene (reference sequence). V lost 5 bases, J lost 2 bases, and 2 bases stayed unmatched.